What follows are 9 T cell receptor beta chains derived from one specimen sequenced in a study of post-analysis software for immune sequencing data. General study points: Higher frequency in patients than in controls was seen for about five TRBV segments, with TRBV5-6, TRBV5-1 and TRBV20-1 among them.

These receptors have no identified antigens. Built from TCR beta cDNA, the libraries had unique molecular identifiers in them. TCRdb reprocessed the PCR reads via MiXCR and lists one record per CDR3 protein. The table lists more than 500,000 distinct CDR3 sequences, roughly 34% of them singletons. Sequencing used blood. Source of these receptors: a girl between 2 and 17 years old with multiple sclerosis.

V gene TRBV6-1 combines with J gene TRBJ2-2; D is uncertain. CDR3 length: 13 residues. The germline gives CDR1 MNHNS, CDR2 SASEGT. Between the trimmed V and J ends, which lost 5 bases and 4 bases, there was a span of 8 bases. The CDR3 here is CASSWMSTGELFF. CDR3 bases: TGTGCCAGCAGTTGGATGAGCACCGGGGAGCTGTTTTTT.

A few counts support this clonotype. The V call is TRBV4-2, the J call TRBJ2-1; D gene ambiguous. With 2 bases removed from V and 7 bases from J, the gap between germline ends came to 9 bases. The CDR3 has 13 residues. Germline loops: CDR1 LGHNA, CDR2 YNFKEQ. CDR3 DNA sequence: TGTGCCAGCAGCCAATCTAGGGTGAATGAGCAGTTCTTC. Residues: CASSQSRVNEQFF.

This clonotype was seen only a few times. V gene TRBV5-1 combines with J gene TRBJ1-2; TRBD1 matches at 7 bases. CDR1 and CDR2 (germline): SGHRS, YFSETQ. CDR3 length: 17 amino acids. The V segment lost 2 bases and the J segment 3 bases; nucleotides outside the gene matches: 13. The CDR3 here is CASSFDVAGGIYYGYTF. The DNA of the CDR3 is TGCGCCAGCAGCTTTGACGTGGCAGGGGGAATATACTATGGCTACACCTTC.

The chain uses TRBV5-6 and TRBJ2-5, with D perhaps TRBD2 (5 bases). The CDR3 length is 14 residues. V lost 3 bases, J lost 11 bases, and 20 bases lay in between. From germline, CDR1 is SGHDT and CDR2 YYEEEE. The CDR3 is CASSWRLSYNEQYF. CDR3 bases: TGTGCCAGCAGCTGGAGGCTATCTTACAATGAGCAGTACTTC.

The sample holds a few counts of this clonotype. CDR3 protein: CASSLTLYTDTQYF. Here the CDR3 DNA reads TGTGCCAGCAGTTTAACGTTGTACACAGATACGCAGTATTTT. The chain uses TRBV27 and TRBJ2-3; unclear D gene. V was shortened by 2 bases and J by 2 bases, with 8 bases between the two germline ends. CDR1 is MNHEY, CDR2 SMNVEV, per germline (reference sequence). The CDR3 is 14 amino acids.

This clonotype was counted only a few times. V and J are TRBV6-2 or TRBV6-3 and TRBJ2-6; possibly TRBD2 for D (5 bases). V was pared by 10 bases and J by 4 bases, with 17 bases between. The CDR3 is 15 amino acids. CDR1 MNHEY and CDR2 SVGEGT come from the germline V gene. The chain's CDR3 is CAKQLRGRGANVLTF. The CDR3 DNA reads as TGTGCCAAACAACTACGGGGAAGAGGGGCCAACGTCCTGACTTTC.

This clonotype occurred once. The chain combines TRBV20-1 with TRBJ2-4, with 15 bases lining up with TRBD2. The J call is uncertain, as TRBJ2-5 better fits the DNA end. This CDR3 region has 16 residues. Germline values: CDR1 DFQATT, CDR2 SNEGSKA (reference sequence). CDR3 loop: CSAIGTSGGYQETQYF. In DNA form, the CDR3 reads TGCAGTGCCATCGGGACTAGCGGGGGGTACCAAGAGACCCAGTACTTC.

This clonotype was found a few times. CDR3 nucleotide sequence: TGTGCCATCAGTCGGACAGAGGAAGAGACCCAGTACTTC. Protein: CAISRTEEETQYF. V usage is TRBV10-3 and J usage is TRBJ2-5, with D perhaps matching TRBD1 (6 bases). Trimming took off 5 bases at V and 3 bases at J, with 10 bases between the two ends. The CDR3 has 13 residues. CDR1 is ENHRY and CDR2 is SYGVKD in the germline V gene.

This clonotype occurred many times. The chain employs TRBV28 and TRBJ2-4; a possible D gene is TRBD2 (7 bases). Germline assignment: CDR1 MDHEN and CDR2 SYDVKM. V dropped 5 bases and J dropped 5 bases, with 10 bases sitting between them. The CDR3 runs 13 residues. The CDR3 region is CASSRGAENIQYF. The CDR3 DNA reads TGTGCCAGCAGTCGGGGGGCGGAAAACATTCAGTACTTC. Combining the CDR3 with reference TRBV28 and TRBJ2-4 gives the whole variable domain DVKVTQSSRYLVKRTGEKVFLECVQDMDHENMFWYRQDPGLGLRLIYFSYDVKMKEKGDIPEGYSVSREKKERFSLILESASTNQTSMYLCASSRGAENIQYFGAGTRLSVL.